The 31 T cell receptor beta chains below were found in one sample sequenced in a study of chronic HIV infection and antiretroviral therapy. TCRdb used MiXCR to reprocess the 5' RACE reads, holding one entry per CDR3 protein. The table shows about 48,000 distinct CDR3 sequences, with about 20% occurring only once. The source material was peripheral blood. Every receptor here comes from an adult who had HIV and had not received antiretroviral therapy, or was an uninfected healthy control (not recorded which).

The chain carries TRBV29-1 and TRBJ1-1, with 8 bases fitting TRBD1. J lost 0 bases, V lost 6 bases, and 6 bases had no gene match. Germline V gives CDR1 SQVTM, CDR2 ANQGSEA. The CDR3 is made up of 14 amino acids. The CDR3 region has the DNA TGCAGCGTCGACAGGGGCCCTATGAACACTGAAGCTTTCTTT. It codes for CSVDRGPMNTEAFF.

The CDR3 loop is CASSHEAGSSYEQYF. The CDR3 DNA reads as TGTGCCAGCAGCCACGAAGCGGGAAGCTCCTACGAGCAGTACTTC. This sequence joins TRBV4-2 and TRBJ2-7; 7 nucleotides align to TRBD2. This CDR3 comprises 15 residues. Trimming took 3 bases from V and 0 from J; bases not matched to a gene: 5. CDR1 and CDR2 (germline): LGHNA, YNFKEQ.

CDR3 residues: CASSADRMNQPQHF. As DNA, the CDR3 is TGTGCCAGCAGTGCGGACAGGATGAATCAGCCCCAGCATTTT. V usage is TRBV12-3 or TRBV12-4 and J usage is TRBJ1-5; TRBD1 matches 7 bases. The CDR3 length is 14 residues. The trim removed 5 bases at V and 4 bases at J, leaving 5 bases unmatched.

The CDR3: CASSMVRRLLHTQYF. CDR3 nucleotide sequence: TGTGCCAGTAGTATGGTTCGTCGGCTCCTTCATACGCAGTATTTT. This rearrangement joins TRBV19 to TRBJ2-3, with D uncertain. The germline gives CDR1 LNHDA, CDR2 SQIVND (reference sequence). The CDR3 is 15 residues long. V was trimmed by 3 bases and J by 7 bases, leaving 17 bases between them. Supplemented by reference TRBV19 and TRBJ2-3, the full variable domain reads DGGITQSPKYLFRKEGQNVTLSCEQNLNHDAMYWYRQDPGQGLRLIYYSQIVNDFQKGDIAEGYSVSREKKESFPLTVTSAQKNPTAFYLCASSMVRRLLHTQYFGPGTRLTVL.

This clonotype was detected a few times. CDR3 DNA sequence: TGTGCCAGCAGCCAAGAAGGGTCAGGGAGGAGCTCACCCCTCCACTTT. Protein product: CASSQEGSGRSSPLHF. The chain has TRBV3-1 and TRBJ1-6, with D possibly matching TRBD1 (5 bases). The CDR3 is 16 amino acids. V dropped 0 bases and J dropped 10 bases, with 16 bases sitting between them. Germline loops: CDR1 LGHDT, CDR2 YNNKEL (reference sequence).

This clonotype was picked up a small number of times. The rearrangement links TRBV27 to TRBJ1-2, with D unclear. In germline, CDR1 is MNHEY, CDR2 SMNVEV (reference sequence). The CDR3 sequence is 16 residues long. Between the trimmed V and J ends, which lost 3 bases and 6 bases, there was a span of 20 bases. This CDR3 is CASSFRLAAEENGYTF. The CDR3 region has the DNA TGTGCCAGCAGTTTCCGGCTTGCGGCGGAAGAGAATGGCTACACCTTC.

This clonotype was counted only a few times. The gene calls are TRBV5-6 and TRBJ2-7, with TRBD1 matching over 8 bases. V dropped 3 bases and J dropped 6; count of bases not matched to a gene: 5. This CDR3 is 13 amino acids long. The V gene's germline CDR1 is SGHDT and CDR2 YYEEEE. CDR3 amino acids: CASSSDRGREQYF. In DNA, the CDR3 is TGTGCCAGCAGCTCTGACAGGGGTCGCGAGCAGTACTTC.

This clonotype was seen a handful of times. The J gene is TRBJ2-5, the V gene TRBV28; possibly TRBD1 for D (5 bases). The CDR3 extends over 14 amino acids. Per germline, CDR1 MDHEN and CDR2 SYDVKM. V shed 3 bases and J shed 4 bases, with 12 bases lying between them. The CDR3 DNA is TGTGCCAGCAGTTTCGACCCAAGGGGAGAGACCCAGTACTTC. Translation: CASSFDPRGETQYF.

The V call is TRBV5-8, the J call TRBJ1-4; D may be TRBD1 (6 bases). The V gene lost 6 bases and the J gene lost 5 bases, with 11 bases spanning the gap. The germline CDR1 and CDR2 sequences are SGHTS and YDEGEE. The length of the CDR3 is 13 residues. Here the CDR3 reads CASNKDRNEKLFF. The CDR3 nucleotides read TGTGCCAGCAACAAAGACAGGAATGAAAAACTGTTTTTT.

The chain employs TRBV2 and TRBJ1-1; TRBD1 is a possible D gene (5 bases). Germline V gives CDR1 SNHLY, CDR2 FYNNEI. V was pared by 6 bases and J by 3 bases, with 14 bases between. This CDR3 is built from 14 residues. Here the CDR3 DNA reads TGTGCCAGCAGATCCAGGGAGGAAGACACTGAAGCTTTCTTT. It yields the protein CASRSREEDTEAFF.

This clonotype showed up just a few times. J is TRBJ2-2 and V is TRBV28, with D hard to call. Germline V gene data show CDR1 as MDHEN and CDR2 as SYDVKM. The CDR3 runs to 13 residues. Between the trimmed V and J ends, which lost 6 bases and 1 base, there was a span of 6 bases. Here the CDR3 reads CASSPRNTGELFF. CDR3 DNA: TGTGCCAGCAGCCCCCGGAACACCGGGGAGCTGTTTTTT. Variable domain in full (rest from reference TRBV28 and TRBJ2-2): DVKVTQSSRYLVKRTGEKVFLECVQDMDHENMFWYRQDPGLGLRLIYFSYDVKMKEKGDIPEGYSVSREKKERFSLILESASTNQTSMYLCASSPRNTGELFFGEGSRLTVL.

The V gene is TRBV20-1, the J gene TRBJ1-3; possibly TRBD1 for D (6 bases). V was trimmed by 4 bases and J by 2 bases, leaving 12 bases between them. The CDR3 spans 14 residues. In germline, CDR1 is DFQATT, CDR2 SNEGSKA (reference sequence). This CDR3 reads CSANNRATGNTIYF. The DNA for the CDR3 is TGCAGTGCTAACAACAGGGCCACTGGAAACACCATATATTTT.

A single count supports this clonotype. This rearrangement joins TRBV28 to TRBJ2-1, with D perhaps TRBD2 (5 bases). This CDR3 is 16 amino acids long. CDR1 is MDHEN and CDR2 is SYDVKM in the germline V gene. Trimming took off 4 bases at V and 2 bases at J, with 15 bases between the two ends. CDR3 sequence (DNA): TGTGCCAGCAGTTCACTCGGGGATTTTACCTACAATGAGCAGTTCTTC. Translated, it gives CASSSLGDFTYNEQFF.

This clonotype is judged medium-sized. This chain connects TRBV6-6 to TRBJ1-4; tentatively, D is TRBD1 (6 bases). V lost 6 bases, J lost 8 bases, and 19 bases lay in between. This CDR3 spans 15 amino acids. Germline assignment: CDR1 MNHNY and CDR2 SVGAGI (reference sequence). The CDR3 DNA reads TGTGCCAGCAGCCTAATCACAGGGATGAAAGAAAAACTGTTTTTT. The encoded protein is CASSLITGMKEKLFF.

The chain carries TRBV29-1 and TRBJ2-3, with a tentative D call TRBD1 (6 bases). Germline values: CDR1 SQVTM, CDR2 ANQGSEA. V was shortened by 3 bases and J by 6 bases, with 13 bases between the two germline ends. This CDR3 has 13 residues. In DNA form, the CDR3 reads TGCAGCGTTGACAGGGACAAAGTGGATACGCAGTATTTT. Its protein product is CSVDRDKVDTQYF.

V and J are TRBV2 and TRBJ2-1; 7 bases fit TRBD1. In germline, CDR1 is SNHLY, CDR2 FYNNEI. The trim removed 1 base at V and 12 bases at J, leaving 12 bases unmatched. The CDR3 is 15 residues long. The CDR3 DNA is TGTGCCAGCAGTGAAGAGGGTACAGGGGTCAGGTTGCAGTTCTTC. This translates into CASSEEGTGVRLQFF.

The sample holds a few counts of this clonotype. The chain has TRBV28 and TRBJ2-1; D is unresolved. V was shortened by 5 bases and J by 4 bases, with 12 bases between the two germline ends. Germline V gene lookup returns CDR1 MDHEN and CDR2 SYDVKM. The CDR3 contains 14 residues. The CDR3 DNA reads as TGTGCCAGCAGTCCACCGACAAGTTACAATGAGCAGTTCTTC. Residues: CASSPPTSYNEQFF.

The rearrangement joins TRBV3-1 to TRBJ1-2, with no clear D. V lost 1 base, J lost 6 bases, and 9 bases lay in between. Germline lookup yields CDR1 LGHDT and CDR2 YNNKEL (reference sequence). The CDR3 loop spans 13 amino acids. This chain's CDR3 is CASSQGQWDGYTF. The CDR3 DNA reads TGTGCCAGCAGCCAAGGTCAGTGGGATGGCTACACCTTC.

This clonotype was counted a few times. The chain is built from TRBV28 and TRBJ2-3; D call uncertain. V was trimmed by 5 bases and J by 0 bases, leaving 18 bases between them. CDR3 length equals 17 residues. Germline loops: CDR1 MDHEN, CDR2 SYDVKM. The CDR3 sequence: CASSHRLLRASTDTQYF. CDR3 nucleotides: TGTGCCAGCAGTCACCGACTTCTACGCGCTAGCACAGATACGCAGTATTTT.

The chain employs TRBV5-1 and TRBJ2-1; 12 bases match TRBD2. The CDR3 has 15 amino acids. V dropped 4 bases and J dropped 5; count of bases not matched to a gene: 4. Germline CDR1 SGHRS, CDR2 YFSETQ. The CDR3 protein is CASSGGLAGNNEQFF. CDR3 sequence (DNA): TGCGCCAGCAGCGGCGGACTAGCGGGGAACAATGAGCAGTTCTTC.

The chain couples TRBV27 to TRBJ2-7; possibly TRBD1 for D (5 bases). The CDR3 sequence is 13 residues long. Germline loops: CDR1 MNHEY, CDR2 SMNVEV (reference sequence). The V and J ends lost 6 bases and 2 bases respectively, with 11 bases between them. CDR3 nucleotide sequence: TGTGCCAGCAGAGGGGCCCTCACCTACGAGCAGTACTTC. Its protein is CASRGALTYEQYF.

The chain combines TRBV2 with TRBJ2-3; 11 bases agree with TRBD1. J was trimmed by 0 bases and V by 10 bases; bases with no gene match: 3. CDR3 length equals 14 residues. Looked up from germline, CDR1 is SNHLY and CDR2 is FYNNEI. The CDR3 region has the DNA TGTGCCAACGGACAGGGGGCTAGCACAGATACGCAGTATTTT. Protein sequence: CANGQGASTDTQYF.

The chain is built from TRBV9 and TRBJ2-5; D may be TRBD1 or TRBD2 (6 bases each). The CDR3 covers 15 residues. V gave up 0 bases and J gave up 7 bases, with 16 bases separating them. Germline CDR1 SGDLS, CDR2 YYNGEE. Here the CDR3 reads CASSVGGFEGGTQYF. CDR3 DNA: TGTGCCAGCAGCGTAGGAGGCTTTGAGGGGGGGACCCAGTACTTC.

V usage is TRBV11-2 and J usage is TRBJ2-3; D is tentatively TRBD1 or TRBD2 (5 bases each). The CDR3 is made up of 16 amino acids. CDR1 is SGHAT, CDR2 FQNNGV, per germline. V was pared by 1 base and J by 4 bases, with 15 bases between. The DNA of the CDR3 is TGTGCCAGCAGCTTAGGGGGCAGGTTGGGAGCAGATACGCAGTATTTT. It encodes CASSLGGRLGADTQYF.

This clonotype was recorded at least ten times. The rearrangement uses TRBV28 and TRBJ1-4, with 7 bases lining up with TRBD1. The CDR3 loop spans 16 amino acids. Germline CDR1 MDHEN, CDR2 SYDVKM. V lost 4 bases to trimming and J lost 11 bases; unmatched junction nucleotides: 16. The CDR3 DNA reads TGTGCCAGCAGTTACCCTCCGGGGACAGCCGGAGGGAAACTGTTTTTT. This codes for CASSYPPGTAGGKLFF.

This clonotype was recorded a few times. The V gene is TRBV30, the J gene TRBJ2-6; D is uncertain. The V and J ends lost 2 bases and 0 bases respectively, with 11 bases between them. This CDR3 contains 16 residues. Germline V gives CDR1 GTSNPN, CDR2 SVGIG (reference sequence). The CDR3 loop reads CAWSMSRASGANVLTF. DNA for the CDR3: TGTGCCTGGAGTATGTCAAGAGCCTCTGGGGCCAACGTCCTGACTTTC. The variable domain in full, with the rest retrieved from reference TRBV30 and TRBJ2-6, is SQTIHQWPATLVQPVGSPLSLECTVEGTSNPNLYWYRQAAGRGLQLLFYSVGIGQISSEVPQNLSASRPQDRQFILSSKKLLLSDSGFYLCAWSMSRASGANVLTFGAGSRLTVL.

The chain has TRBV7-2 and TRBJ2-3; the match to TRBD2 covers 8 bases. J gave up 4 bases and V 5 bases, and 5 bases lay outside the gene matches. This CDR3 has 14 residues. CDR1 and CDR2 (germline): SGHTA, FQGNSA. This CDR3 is CASSRTSRADTQYF. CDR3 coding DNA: TGTGCCAGCAGCCGGACTAGCCGGGCAGATACGCAGTATTTT.

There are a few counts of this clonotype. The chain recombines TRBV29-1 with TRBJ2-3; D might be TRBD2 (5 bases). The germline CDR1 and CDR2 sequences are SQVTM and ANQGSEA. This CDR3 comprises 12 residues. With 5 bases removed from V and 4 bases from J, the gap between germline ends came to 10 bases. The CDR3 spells CSVYEGADTQYF. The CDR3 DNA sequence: TGCAGCGTTTATGAGGGTGCAGATACGCAGTATTTT.

CDR3 in DNA: TGTGCCAGCAGCTTAAGAGCTGAGGGGTACCGCTCCTACGAGCAGTACTTC. Translating gives CASSLRAEGYRSYEQYF. This rearrangement joins TRBV7-2 to TRBJ2-7; D assignment may be TRBD1 or TRBD2 (5 bases each). V was trimmed by 2 bases and J by 0 bases, leaving 17 bases between them. CDR3 length: 17 amino acids. Germline V gene data show CDR1 as SGHTA and CDR2 as FQGNSA.

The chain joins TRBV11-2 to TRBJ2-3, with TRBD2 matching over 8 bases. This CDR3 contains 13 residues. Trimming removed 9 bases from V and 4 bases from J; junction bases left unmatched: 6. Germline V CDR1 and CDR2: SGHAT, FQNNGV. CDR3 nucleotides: TGTGCCAGTGCGGGGGGTGGCGCAGATACGCAGTATTTT. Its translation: CASAGGGADTQYF.

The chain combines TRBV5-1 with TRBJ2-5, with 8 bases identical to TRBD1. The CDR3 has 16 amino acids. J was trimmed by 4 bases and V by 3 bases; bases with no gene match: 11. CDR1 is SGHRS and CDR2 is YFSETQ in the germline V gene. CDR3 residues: CASSSRPDRAIETQYF. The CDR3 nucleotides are TGCGCCAGCAGCTCCCGACCGGACAGGGCAATAGAGACCCAGTACTTC. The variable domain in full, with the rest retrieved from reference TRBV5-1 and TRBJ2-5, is KAGVTQTPRYLIKTRGQQVTLSCSPISGHRSVSWYQQTPGQGLQFLFEYFSETQRNKGNFPGRFSGRQFSNSRSEMNVSTLELGDSALYLCASSSRPDRAIETQYFGPGTRLLVL.